Below are 18 T cell receptor beta chains sequenced from a single sample in a study of shared clonotypes between healthy human individuals. Generated by immunoSEQ multiplex PCR, the TCRdb table keeps only in-frame clones and is missing some. The sample has 2,500,000 or so clones, roughly 93% seen once; the top ten hold roughly 0.39%. The sample comprised naive CD4+ T cells from PBMCs. Subset of the sample: CD45RA+ positively selected. Receptors originate from a man aged 18 to 30 in good health. Some clones in this sample may be carry-over from other donors' samples.

The table lists this clone with a count of one. V is TRBV9 and J is TRBJ2-3; D not resolved. V lost 4 bases and J lost 2, with 11 bases in between. CDR3 length equals 14 residues. Germline-derived CDR1 and CDR2 are SGDLS and YYNGEE. DNA of the CDR3: TGTGCCAGCAGCTTCAGTCCCTTCACAGATACGCAGTATTTT. Translated, it gives CASSFSPFTDTQYF.

The rearrangement uses TRBV7-2 and TRBJ2-7; 13 positions agree with TRBD2. Germline V gene sequence: CDR1 SGHTA, CDR2 FQGNSA. CDR3 length equals 15 residues. Trimming took 5 bases from V and 6 from J; bases not matched to a gene: 7. This CDR3 is CASSTSGTSGAEQYF. CDR3 sequence (DNA): TGTGCCAGCAGCACCTCCGGGACTAGCGGGGCCGAGCAGTACTTC.

About this clone: This same CDR3 is encoded by further DNA sequences in the sample. The rearrangement uses TRBV9 and TRBJ1-2; 8 nucleotides align to TRBD1. From germline, CDR1 is SGDLS and CDR2 YYNGEE. J gave up 5 bases and V 0 bases, and 3 bases lay outside the gene matches. There are 14 residues in the CDR3. For the CDR3, the DNA is TGTGCCAGCAGCGTAGAAGACAGGGGTTATGGCTACACCTTC. Translated, it gives CASSVEDRGYGYTF.

CDR3 nucleotide sequence: TGTGCCAGCAGCTTGGGGAGGTTCGGGACCGGCGGCTACAATGAGCAGTTCTTC. It encodes CASSLGRFGTGGYNEQFF. The chain employs TRBV5-4 and TRBJ2-1; D may correspond to TRBD1 or TRBD2 (5 bases each). With 0 bases removed from V and 3 bases from J, the gap between germline ends came to 19 bases. Germline lookup yields CDR1 SGHNT and CDR2 YYREEE (reference sequence). The CDR3 has 18 amino acids.

The CDR3 here is CASQGDSYEQYF. CDR3 sequence (DNA): TGTGCCAGTCAGGGGGATAGCTACGAGCAGTACTTC. The gene calls are TRBV2 and TRBJ2-7; 7 nucleotides match TRBD1. The CDR3 contains 12 residues. J was trimmed by 3 bases and V by 9 bases; bases with no gene match: 5. Looked up from germline, CDR1 is SNHLY and CDR2 is FYNNEI.

The chain uses TRBV27 and TRBJ2-1; D gene uncertain. CDR3 length equals 14 residues. CDR1 is MNHEY and CDR2 is SMNVEV in the germline V gene (reference sequence). Trimming took 5 bases from V and 4 from J, leaving 12 bases between them. The CDR3 region is CASSPLGSYNEQFF. CDR3 coding DNA: TGTGCCAGCAGTCCCCTTGGGTCATACAATGAGCAGTTCTTC.

This clone is a singleton in its sample. The chain carries TRBV5-1 and TRBJ2-2, with D hard to call. This CDR3 region has 18 residues. Deletions cut 6 bases from V and 5 bases from J, with 26 bases between. Germline CDR1 SGHRS, CDR2 YFSETQ. The CDR3 loop is CASTPRSFDVSGTGELFF. CDR3 bases: TGCGCCAGCACCCCACGGAGCTTCGATGTGTCTGGGACCGGGGAGCTGTTTTTT.

This sequence joins TRBV28 and TRBJ2-2, with 14 bases aligning to TRBD2. CDR3 length equals 15 residues. Trimming at V came to 8 bases and at J to 5 bases, leaving 4 bases not matched to a gene. Germline CDR1 is MDHEN and CDR2 is SYDVKM. CDR3 in DNA: TGTGCCAGCTCAGGGACTAGCGGGAGAACCGGGGAGCTGTTTTTT. Translated: CASSGTSGRTGELFF.

V and J are TRBV2 and TRBJ1-2; the D gene is possibly TRBD1 (6 bases). Per germline, CDR1 SNHLY and CDR2 FYNNEI. V dropped 9 bases and J dropped 4 bases, with 12 bases sitting between them. The CDR3 extends over 12 amino acids. CDR3 sequence reads: CARKGEFYGYTF. The CDR3 DNA sequence: TGTGCCAGAAAGGGGGAATTCTATGGCTACACCTTC.

The V call is TRBV20-1, the J call TRBJ2-7; no firm D call. The CDR3 extends over 11 amino acids. Germline-derived CDR1 and CDR2 are DFQATT and SNEGSKA (reference sequence). Trimming took 2 bases from V and 5 from J, leaving 7 bases between them. CDR3 in amino acids: CSARYYHEQYF. As DNA, the CDR3 is TGCAGTGCTAGATACTACCACGAGCAGTACTTC.

V and J are TRBV5-1 and TRBJ2-2; no definite D call. V lost 7 bases, J lost 6 bases, and 13 bases lay in between. CDR3 size: 13 residues. CDR1 SGHRS and CDR2 YFSETQ come from the germline V gene. CDR3 bases: TGCGCCAGCGCGAAAGGTTTACCCGGGGAGCTGTTTTTT. Its translation: CASAKGLPGELFF.

This clone was seen a few times. The V call is TRBV4-1, the J call TRBJ1-1, with TRBD1 as a possible D gene (6 bases). The CDR3 has 14 amino acids. Trimming cost V 2 bases and J 5 bases, with 12 bases left between them. Germline V gene sequence: CDR1 MGHRA, CDR2 YSYEKL. The CDR3 reads CASSQPQGGTEAFF. CDR3 nucleotides: TGCGCCAGCAGCCAACCACAGGGCGGAACTGAAGCTTTCTTT.

The chain couples TRBV7-2 to TRBJ2-5, with 7 bases aligning to TRBD2. V was clipped by 1 base and J by 5 bases; unmatched bases: 7. The CDR3 sequence is 15 residues long. Germline V gene sequence: CDR1 SGHTA, CDR2 FQGNSA. CDR3: CASSLEGGSGETQYF. The CDR3, as DNA: TGTGCCAGCAGCTTAGAAGGCGGGAGCGGCGAGACCCAGTACTTC.

The chain joins TRBV7-8 to TRBJ2-1; no firm D call. V was clipped by 8 bases and J by 3 bases, with 5 bases between them. CDR1 is SGHVS, CDR2 FQNEAQ, per germline. This CDR3 contains 11 residues. The CDR3 here is CASRFYNEQFF. CDR3 bases: TGTGCCAGCCGTTTCTACAATGAGCAGTTCTTC.

This chain links TRBV10-3 with TRBJ2-7; 7 bases align to TRBD1. The CDR3 sequence is 14 residues long. The germline V gene encodes CDR1 ENHRY and CDR2 SYGVKD. V shed 3 bases and J 1 base; nucleotides not matched to a gene: 3. For the CDR3, the DNA is TGTGCCATCAGTGAAGGGACAGCTTCCTACGAGCAGTACTTC. It codes for CAISEGTASYEQYF.

The rearrangement joins TRBV5-1 to TRBJ2-1; the D call may be TRBD1 or TRBD2 (5 bases each). CDR1 SGHRS and CDR2 YFSETQ come from the germline V gene. Trimming took off 0 bases at V and 2 bases at J, with 9 bases between the two ends. CDR3 length: 15 amino acids. CDR3 protein: CASSLGGETYNEQFF. CDR3 sequence (DNA): TGCGCCAGCAGCTTGGGAGGGGAGACCTACAATGAGCAGTTCTTC.

The rearrangement uses TRBV28 and TRBJ1-1; a weak D match, TRBD1 (5 bases). Germline V gene data show CDR1 as MDHEN and CDR2 as SYDVKM. The CDR3 sequence is 14 residues long. Trimming shortened V by 3 bases and J by 4 bases, and 12 bases separated the two germline ends. Here the CDR3 DNA reads TGTGCCAGCAGTTTGGGCAGGGTGACCACTGAAGCTTTCTTT. Protein product: CASSLGRVTTEAFF.

The rearrangement links TRBV5-1 to TRBJ2-1; TRBD2 matches at 13 bases. The CDR3 consists of 16 residues. Unmatched junction bases numbered 3, after V lost 2 bases and J lost 4 bases. Per germline, CDR1 SGHRS and CDR2 YFSETQ. The CDR3 nucleotides read TGCGCCAGCAGCTTCCAACTAGCGGGAGGGTACAATGAGCAGTTCTTC. This encodes CASSFQLAGGYNEQFF.